These 23 T cell receptor beta chains were all obtained from the same sample, sequenced in a study of T cells after yellow fever vaccination. Via MiXCR, TCRdb re-called the 5' RACE reads, giving one row per CDR3 protein. The sample comprises some 220,000 distinct CDR3 sequences, approximately 3.3% of which are singletons, and under 3.5% rests with the top ten. The source was CD4+ T cells sorted from PBMCs, collected 10 days after the yellow fever booster vaccination. These receptors originate from a man younger than 35 who received the YFV17D yellow fever vaccine.

The sample holds a few counts of this clonotype. The chain couples TRBV7-9 to TRBJ2-7; TRBD1 aligns across 8 bases. V was pared by 5 bases and J by 2 bases, with 8 bases of the junction left unmatched. CDR3 length equals 15 residues. Germline V CDR1 and CDR2: SEHNR, FQNEAQ (reference sequence). CDR3 in amino acids: CASSPYGQGPYEQYF. In nucleotides, the CDR3 is TGTGCCAGCAGCCCCTACGGACAGGGACCCTACGAGCAGTACTTC. The full variable domain, rest sourced from reference TRBV7-9 and TRBJ2-7, is DTGVSQNPRHKITKRGQNVTFRCDPISEHNRLYWYRQTLGQGPEFLTYFQNEAQLEKSRLLSDRFSAERPKGSFSTLEIQRTEQGDSAMYLCASSPYGQGPYEQYFGPGTRLTVT.

There are a few counts of this clonotype. The V gene is TRBV12-3 or TRBV12-4, the J gene TRBJ1-5, with D maybe TRBD1 (6 bases). The CDR3 runs 14 residues. V lost 4 bases and J 0 bases, leaving 7 bases between the germline ends. The CDR3 sequence: CASSSGVSNQPQHF. DNA for the CDR3: TGTGCCAGCAGTTCAGGGGTTAGCAATCAGCCCCAGCATTTT.

The rearrangement uses TRBV6-5 and TRBJ1-6; D call uncertain. This CDR3 is 12 amino acids long. Germline values: CDR1 MNHEY, CDR2 SVGAGI. The V end lost 7 bases, the J end lost 9 bases, and 10 bases lay between the germline ends. In DNA, the CDR3 is TGTGCCAGCACCCGCGCCGGTTCACCCCTCCACTTT. This translates into CASTRAGSPLHF.

This clonotype was counted ten times or more. The J gene is TRBJ2-5, the V gene TRBV18; 11 bases fit TRBD1. V gave up 3 bases and J gave up 2 bases; unmatched junction bases: 5. CDR3 length: 16 residues. Germline values: CDR1 KGHSH, CDR2 LQKENI. CDR3 region: CASSPPGTGGQETQYF. The CDR3 nucleotides are TGTGCCAGCTCACCCCCCGGGACAGGGGGTCAAGAGACCCAGTACTTC.

This clonotype was found many times. This sequence joins TRBV4-3 and TRBJ1-2; D unresolved. The V end lost 0 bases, the J end lost 10 bases, and 9 bases lay between the germline ends. Germline CDR1 is LGHNA and CDR2 is YSLEER. The CDR3 extends over 12 amino acids. DNA of the CDR3: TGCGCCAGCAGCCAAGATTGGAAAATCTACACCTTC. This translates into CASSQDWKIYTF.

This clonotype was detected ten times or more. This chain joins TRBV5-1 and TRBJ2-1; 12 positions match TRBD2. This CDR3 has 16 residues. The junction had 10 bases not matched to a gene; V was cut back by 4 bases and J by 8 bases. The germline CDR1 and CDR2 sequences are SGHRS and YFSETQ. The CDR3 spells CASSGDLAGGLDEQFF. As DNA, the CDR3 is TGCGCCAGCAGCGGAGACCTAGCGGGGGGGCTCGATGAGCAGTTCTTC.

The chain couples TRBV7-2 to TRBJ1-1; D not resolved. The CDR3 runs 13 residues. Between the trimmed V and J ends, which lost 5 bases and 10 bases, there was a span of 17 bases. Germline CDR1 reads SGHTA; CDR2 reads FQGNSA. Here the CDR3 reads CASSITRAMGAFF. In nucleotides, the CDR3 is TGTGCCAGCAGCATAACCCGGGCTATGGGAGCTTTCTTT.

In its sample, this clonotype was seen many times. The chain carries TRBV20-1 and TRBJ2-4, with unresolved D. CDR1 and CDR2 (germline): DFQATT, SNEGSKA (reference sequence). This CDR3 spans 13 amino acids. Trimming stripped 7 bases from V and 2 bases from J, with 12 bases between. CDR3 protein: CSVGSITKNIQYF. CDR3 DNA: TGCAGTGTAGGATCTATAACCAAAAACATTCAGTACTTC.

This clonotype was recorded many times. J is TRBJ1-5 and V is TRBV7-8; D might be TRBD1 (6 bases). CDR3 length: 15 amino acids. The V gene lost 5 bases and the J gene lost 5 bases, with 16 bases spanning the gap. CDR1 is SGHVS, CDR2 FQNEAQ, per germline. Here the CDR3 DNA reads TGTGCCAGCAGCGCCCGGGAGGGGGGGGATCAGCCCCAGCATTTT. Translated, it gives CASSAREGGDQPQHF.

The chain has TRBV13 and TRBJ1-1; D uncertain. The CDR3 has 13 amino acids. With 4 bases removed from V and 2 bases from J, the gap between germline ends came to 8 bases. Germline loops: CDR1 PRHDT, CDR2 FYEKMQ (reference sequence). CDR3 sequence reads: CASSSWGNTEAFF. Written as DNA, the CDR3 is TGTGCCAGCAGCTCTTGGGGAAACACTGAAGCTTTCTTT.

This clonotype was recorded a few times. The chain is built from TRBV28 and TRBJ2-7, with D possibly being TRBD1 or TRBD2 (5 bases each). Germline V gene data show CDR1 as MDHEN and CDR2 as SYDVKM. The CDR3 is 15 residues long. V dropped 4 bases and J dropped 7 bases, with 20 bases sitting between them. This CDR3 is CASSSVGEVAGEQYV. The DNA of the CDR3 is TGTGCCAGCAGTTCCGTGGGGGAAGTCGCCGGGGAGCAGTACGTC.

In its sample, this clonotype was seen many times. The chain is built from TRBV5-1 and TRBJ1-2; D possibly corresponds to TRBD1 (6 bases). The CDR3 consists of 15 residues. Trimming took off 2 bases at V and 6 bases at J, with 17 bases between the two ends. Germline values: CDR1 SGHRS, CDR2 YFSETQ. For the CDR3, the DNA is TGCGCCAGCAGCTTAGATCCACAGGGATATGATGGCTACACCTTC. Amino acid sequence: CASSLDPQGYDGYTF.

This clonotype was picked up a small number of times. The V gene is TRBV5-1, the J gene TRBJ1-2; no clear D gene. CDR1 is SGHRS and CDR2 is YFSETQ in the germline V gene. The CDR3 runs 13 residues. Trimming stripped 1 base from V and 11 bases from J, with 15 bases between. CDR3 region: CASSLLGIEGYTF. The CDR3 DNA follows: TGCGCCAGCAGCTTGTTAGGAATTGAGGGTTACACCTTC.

The rearrangement joins TRBV24-1 to TRBJ1-1; D gene unclear. Germline V gene lookup returns CDR1 KGHDR and CDR2 SFDVKD. V was clipped by 3 bases and J by 1 base, with 17 bases between them. The CDR3 totals 17 residues. This chain's CDR3 is CATSDRSASTGNTEAFF. DNA for the CDR3: TGTGCCACCAGTGATCGCTCGGCTAGTACGGGGAACACTGAAGCTTTCTTT.

This clonotype was counted a few times. The V call is TRBV6-5, the J call TRBJ2-7; no reliable D call. Germline lookup yields CDR1 MNHEY and CDR2 SVGAGI. This CDR3 has 14 amino acids. Deletions cut 4 bases from V and 6 bases from J, with 16 bases between. The CDR3 spells CASSSPGHLGEQYF. DNA of the CDR3: TGTGCCAGCAGTTCACCGGGCCACCTGGGCGAGCAGTACTTC.

CDR3 sequence (DNA): TGCGCCAGCCGTTACAGGGGACAACAAGAGACCCAGTACTTC. Its protein product is CASRYRGQQETQYF. The genes are TRBV5-1 and TRBJ2-5, with 7 nucleotides matching TRBD1. The CDR3 totals 14 residues. The germline V gene has CDR1 SGHRS and CDR2 YFSETQ. V gave up 7 bases and J gave up 2 bases; unmatched junction bases: 8.

The chain couples TRBV19 to TRBJ1-2; possible D gene TRBD1, 6 bases. The germline V gene has CDR1 LNHDA and CDR2 SQIVND (reference sequence). The CDR3 loop spans 14 amino acids. V gave up 5 bases and J gave up 0 bases, with 10 bases separating them. CDR3 sequence reads: CASSGTSANYGYTF. CDR3 nucleotides: TGTGCCAGTAGTGGGACATCGGCTAACTATGGCTACACCTTC.

The genes are TRBV25-1 and TRBJ2-7, with D possibly matching TRBD1 (6 bases). Germline lookup yields CDR1 MGHDK and CDR2 SYGVNS. Trimming shortened V by 6 bases and J by 6 bases, and 9 bases separated the two germline ends. The CDR3 has 11 amino acids. The CDR3 DNA sequence: TGTGCCAGCAGGAACAGGGTCGAGCAGTACTTC. Protein sequence: CASRNRVEQYF.

Ten or more counts support this clonotype. CDR3 region: CASSPGAGLNTEAFF. The CDR3 DNA reads TGCGCCAGCAGCCCGGGTGCGGGGTTGAACACTGAAGCTTTCTTT. This chain uses TRBV4-1 with TRBJ1-1; D gene uncertain. CDR3 length: 15 amino acids. Germline V gives CDR1 MGHRA, CDR2 YSYEKL. With 4 bases removed from V and 0 bases from J, the gap between germline ends came to 12 bases.

This clonotype was seen many times. V and J are TRBV12-3 or TRBV12-4 and TRBJ2-7; 8 positions agree with TRBD2. The V segment lost 3 bases and the J segment 0 bases; nucleotides outside the gene matches: 4. The CDR3 is 15 residues long. In DNA, the CDR3 is TGTGCCAGCAGTTTGGCGACTAGCGTCTCCTACGAGCAGTACTTC. Translating gives CASSLATSVSYEQYF.

This clonotype has a count of ten or more. This sequence joins TRBV7-2 and TRBJ1-1, with 7 nucleotides matching TRBD1. V was clipped by 3 bases and J by 4 bases; unmatched bases: 2. This CDR3 spans 13 amino acids. Germline V gene lookup returns CDR1 SGHTA and CDR2 FQGNSA. The CDR3 DNA is TGTGCCAGCAGCTTTCGACAGGGCACTGAAGCTTTCTTT. Amino acid sequence: CASSFRQGTEAFF. The whole variable domain, filled in from reference TRBV7-2 and TRBJ1-1, reads GAGVSQSPSNKVTEKGKDVELRCDPISGHTALYWYRQSLGQGLEFLIYFQGNSAPDKSGLPSDRFSAERTGGSVSTLTIQRTQQEDSAVYLCASSFRQGTEAFFGQGTRLTVV.

The CDR3 DNA is TGTGCCAGCAGTTTTGACAGCTATGGCTACACCTTC. This codes for CASSFDSYGYTF. V gene TRBV11-2 combines with J gene TRBJ1-2, with D perhaps matching TRBD1 (5 bases). V was clipped by 6 bases and J by 4 bases, with 9 bases between them. The CDR3 length is 12 residues. The germline V gene has CDR1 SGHAT and CDR2 FQNNGV.

J is TRBJ1-1 and V is TRBV28, with 9 bases lining up with TRBD1. This CDR3 contains 16 residues. The germline V gene has CDR1 MDHEN and CDR2 SYDVKM. V lost 5 bases and J lost 5; bases outside the gene matches: 12. This CDR3 is CASSLPGQGRGTEAFF. Written as DNA, the CDR3 is TGTGCCAGCAGTCTCCCGGGACAGGGAAGAGGGACTGAAGCTTTCTTT. Using reference TRBV28 and TRBJ1-1 for the parts outside the CDR3, the full variable domain is DVKVTQSSRYLVKRTGEKVFLECVQDMDHENMFWYRQDPGLGLRLIYFSYDVKMKEKGDIPEGYSVSREKKERFSLILESASTNQTSMYLCASSLPGQGRGTEAFFGQGTRLTVV.